What follows are 10 T cell receptor beta chains derived from one specimen sequenced in a study of blood T cells in healthy people across ages. Using a J-beta primer mix together with a sample-barcoded 5' primer, a second PCR was run for about 7 to 12 cycles. Each CDR3 protein gets one entry after TCRdb re-called the 5' RACE reads with MiXCR. The table has around 940,000 distinct CDR3 sequences, roughly 47% seen once. Material: blood. These receptors originate from a woman between 55 and 75 years old in good health.

The chain uses TRBV7-9 and TRBJ2-5, with D hard to call. This CDR3 has 13 residues. Germline V gene sequence: CDR1 SEHNR, CDR2 FQNEAQ (reference sequence). Trimming cost V 5 bases and J 5 bases, with 12 bases left between them. In nucleotides, the CDR3 is TGTGCCAGCAGCACCCAACGTGGGGAGACCCAGTACTTC. It yields the protein CASSTQRGETQYF.

The chain employs TRBV28 and TRBJ2-7; a possible D gene is TRBD1 (5 bases). The CDR3 consists of 15 residues. The germline V and J ends were trimmed by 2 bases and 5 bases, with 16 bases remaining between them. From germline, CDR1 is MDHEN and CDR2 SYDVKM. The CDR3 protein is CASSLPGPLRDEQYF. CDR3 DNA sequence: TGTGCCAGCAGTTTACCAGGGCCCCTTAGGGACGAGCAGTACTTC.

The chain couples TRBV21-1 to TRBJ1-5. TRBV21-1 is an annotated pseudogene. CDR3 length equals 17 residues. The CDR3 protein is CASSKDPWWVRNQPQHF. The CDR3 coding sequence is TGTGCCAGCAGCAAAGACCCTTGGTGGGTTCGAAATCAGCCCCAGCATTTT.

This clonotype came up a few times. V gene TRBV7-3 combines with J gene TRBJ2-1; 11 bases map to TRBD2. Germline CDR1 SGHTA, CDR2 FQGTGA. The CDR3 length is 16 residues. V trimming: 4 bases; J trimming: 10 bases; junction bases outside the gene matches: 12. CDR3 in amino acids: CASSSPETSGTYEQFF. The CDR3 DNA reads TGTGCCAGCAGCTCCCCCGAGACTAGCGGGACCTACGAGCAGTTCTTC.

This chain links TRBV9 with TRBJ2-1; D not certain. Trimming left V 3 bases short and J 0 bases short, with 10 bases between. Germline V gives CDR1 SGDLS, CDR2 YYNGEE. CDR3 length: 15 residues. CDR3 sequence (DNA): TGTGCCAGCAGCGGCAGTGCCACCTCCTACAATGAGCAGTTCTTC. Translating gives CASSGSATSYNEQFF.

Here the CDR3 DNA reads TGTGCCAGCAGTAAGGGGACTAGCGGGGACGATGAGCAGTTCTTC. This gives the protein CASSKGTSGDDEQFF. The chain is built from TRBV6-4 and TRBJ2-1, with TRBD2 identical over 13 bases. Germline lookup yields CDR1 MRHNA and CDR2 SNTAGT. The V gene end was trimmed by 5 bases and the J gene end by 8 bases; junction bases not matched to a gene: 6. CDR3 size: 15 residues.

The chain combines TRBV27 with TRBJ1-4, with D maybe TRBD1 (5 bases). Germline CDR1 is MNHEY and CDR2 is SMNVEV (reference sequence). V dropped 5 bases and J dropped 5 bases, with 12 bases sitting between them. The CDR3 spans 14 residues. CDR3 sequence reads: CASSDSASNEKLFF. The CDR3 coding sequence is TGTGCCAGCAGTGACAGCGCTTCGAATGAAAAACTGTTTTTT.

This chain connects TRBV5-1 to TRBJ2-1; possibly TRBD2 for D (6 bases). The CDR3 loop spans 17 amino acids. The V gene lost 5 bases and the J gene lost 4 bases, with 22 bases spanning the gap. Per the germline V gene, CDR1 is SGHRS and CDR2 is YFSETQ. The CDR3 is CASSYDIAAMGYNEQFF. CDR3 nucleotides: TGCGCCAGCAGTTATGATATAGCGGCCATGGGTTACAATGAGCAGTTCTTC. Drawing the rest from reference TRBV5-1 and TRBJ2-1, the complete variable domain is KAGVTQTPRYLIKTRGQQVTLSCSPISGHRSVSWYQQTPGQGLQFLFEYFSETQRNKGNFPGRFSGRQFSNSRSEMNVSTLELGDSALYLCASSYDIAAMGYNEQFFGPGTRLTVL.

The chain uses TRBV15 and TRBJ1-3, with D unresolved. Trimming took off 0 bases at V and 4 bases at J, with 7 bases between the two ends. CDR3 size: 14 residues. CDR1 LNHNV and CDR2 YYDKDF come from the germline V gene (reference sequence). The CDR3 protein is CATSRDTAGNTIYF. The CDR3 region has the DNA TGTGCCACCAGCAGAGATACAGCGGGAAACACCATATATTTT. The entire variable domain, with the rest obtained from reference TRBV15 and TRBJ1-3, is as follows: DAMVIQNPRYQVTQFGKPVTLSCSQTLNHNVMYWYQQKSSQAPKLLFHYYDKDFNNEADTPDNFQSRRPNTSFCFLDIRSPGLGDTAMYLCATSRDTAGNTIYFGEGSWLTVV.

This clonotype was observed many times. The CDR3 region is CASSLIVSFTDTQYF. The CDR3 nucleotides are TGTGCCAGCAGCTTAATCGTATCTTTCACAGATACGCAGTATTTT. V is TRBV11-2 and J is TRBJ2-3; D uncertain. The CDR3 runs to 15 residues. CDR1 SGHAT and CDR2 FQNNGV come from the germline V gene. V was shortened by 2 bases and J by 2 bases, with 11 bases between the two germline ends.